Reported below is one T cell receptor beta chain. The data stem from a study of blood T cell repertoires in COVID-19. Study information: Samples came from the United States, Italy and Spain, spanning acute and convalescent COVID-19. T cells, B-cell-depleted T cells, or PBMCs provided the cDNA or gDNA that served as material.

Per the authors' pipeline: The authors estimated nucleated cell counts from reference gene primer amplification. Assay used: immunoSEQ multiplex PCR; TCRdb lists only in-frame clones, some missing. Clonal size and the V and J genes are those of that table, whereas D and trimming came from the DNA. Among more than 100,000 clones listed, approximately 84% were seen once. The V gene end was trimmed by 3 bases and the J gene end by 6 bases; junction bases not matched to a gene: 7. The CDR3 contains 14 residues. Germline-derived CDR1 and CDR2 are SGHTA and FQGNSA. Sequenced material: peripheral blood. V gene TRBV7-2 combines with J gene TRBJ2-7; the match to TRBD2 covers 8 bases. This clonotype was obtained from a man aged 60 to 75 with acute or convalescent COVID-19. The CDR3 nucleotides are TGTGCCAGCAGCTTGATTGGGCGGGAGGTCGAGCAGTACTTC. Its protein product is CASSLIGREVEQYF.